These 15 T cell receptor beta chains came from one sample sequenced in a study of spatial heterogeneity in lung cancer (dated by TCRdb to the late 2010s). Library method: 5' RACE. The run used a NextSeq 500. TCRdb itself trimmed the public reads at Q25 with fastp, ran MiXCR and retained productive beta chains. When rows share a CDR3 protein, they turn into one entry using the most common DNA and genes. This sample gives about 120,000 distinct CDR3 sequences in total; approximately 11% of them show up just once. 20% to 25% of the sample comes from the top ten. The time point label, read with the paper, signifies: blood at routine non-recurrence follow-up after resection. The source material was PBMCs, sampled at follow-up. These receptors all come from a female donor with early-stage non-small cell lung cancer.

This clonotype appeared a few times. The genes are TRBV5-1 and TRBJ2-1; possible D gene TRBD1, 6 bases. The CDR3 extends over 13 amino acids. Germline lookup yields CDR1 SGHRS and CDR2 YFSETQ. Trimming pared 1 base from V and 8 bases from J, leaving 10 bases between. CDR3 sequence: CASSLQGLDEQFF. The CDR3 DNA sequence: TGCGCCAGCAGCTTGCAGGGGTTGGATGAGCAGTTCTTC. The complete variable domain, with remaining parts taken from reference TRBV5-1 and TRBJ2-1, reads KAGVTQTPRYLIKTRGQQVTLSCSPISGHRSVSWYQQTPGQGLQFLFEYFSETQRNKGNFPGRFSGRQFSNSRSEMNVSTLELGDSALYLCASSLQGLDEQFFGPGTRLTVL.

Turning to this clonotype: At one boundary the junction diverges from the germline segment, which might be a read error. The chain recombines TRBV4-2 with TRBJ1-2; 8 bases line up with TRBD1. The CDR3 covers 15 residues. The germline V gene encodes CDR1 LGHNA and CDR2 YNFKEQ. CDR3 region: CASSQGDRGWRGYTF. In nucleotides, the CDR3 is TGCGCCAGCAGCCAAGGAGACAGGGGCTGGCGAGGCTACACCTTC.

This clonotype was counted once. The CDR3 spells CASSRQGTGEQYV. CDR3 nucleotide sequence: TGTGCCAGCAGTCGACAAGGGACAGGCGAGCAGTACGTC. The chain joins TRBV6-6 to TRBJ2-7; 8 nucleotides match TRBD1. Germline V CDR1 and CDR2: MNHNY, SVGAGI (reference sequence). The CDR3 contains 13 residues. The V gene end was trimmed by 5 bases and the J gene end by 6 bases; junction bases not matched to a gene: 6.

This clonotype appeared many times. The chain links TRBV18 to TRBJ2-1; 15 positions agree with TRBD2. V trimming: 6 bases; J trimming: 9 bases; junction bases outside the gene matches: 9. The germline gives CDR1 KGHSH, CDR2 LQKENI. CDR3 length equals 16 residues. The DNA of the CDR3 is TGTGCCAGCTCCCAGGGACTAGCGGGAGGTGGCGGTGAGCAGTTCTTC. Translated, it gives CASSQGLAGGGGEQFF.

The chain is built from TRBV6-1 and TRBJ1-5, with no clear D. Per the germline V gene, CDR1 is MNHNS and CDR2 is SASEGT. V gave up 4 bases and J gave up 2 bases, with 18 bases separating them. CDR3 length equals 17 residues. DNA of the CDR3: TGTGCCAGCAGTGGGGTCGGGCGTATTGGTCGCAATCAGCCCCAGCATTTT. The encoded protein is CASSGVGRIGRNQPQHF.

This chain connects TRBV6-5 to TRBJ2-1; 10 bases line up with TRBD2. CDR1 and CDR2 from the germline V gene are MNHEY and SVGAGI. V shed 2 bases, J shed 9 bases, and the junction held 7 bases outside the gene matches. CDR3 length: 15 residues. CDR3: CASSYVSGRGREQFF. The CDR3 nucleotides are TGTGCCAGCAGTTACGTGAGCGGGAGGGGCCGTGAGCAGTTCTTC.

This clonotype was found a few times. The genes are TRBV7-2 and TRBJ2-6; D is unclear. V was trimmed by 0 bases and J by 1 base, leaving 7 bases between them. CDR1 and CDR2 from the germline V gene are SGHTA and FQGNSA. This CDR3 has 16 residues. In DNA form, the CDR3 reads TGTGCCAGCAGCTTAGCGTGGCGGTCTGGGGCCAACGTCCTGACTTTC. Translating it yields CASSLAWRSGANVLTF.

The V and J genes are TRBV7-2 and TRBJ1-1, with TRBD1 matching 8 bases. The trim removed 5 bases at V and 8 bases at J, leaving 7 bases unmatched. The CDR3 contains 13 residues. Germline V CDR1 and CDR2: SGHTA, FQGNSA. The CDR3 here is CASSPWTGSEAFF. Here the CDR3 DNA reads TGTGCCAGCAGCCCGTGGACAGGGTCAGAAGCTTTCTTT.

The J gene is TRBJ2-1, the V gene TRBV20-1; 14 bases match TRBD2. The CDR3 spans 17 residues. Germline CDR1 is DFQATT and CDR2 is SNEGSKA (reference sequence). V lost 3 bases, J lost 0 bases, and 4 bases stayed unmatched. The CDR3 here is CSARGLAGEGSYNEQFF. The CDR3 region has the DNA TGCAGTGCTAGGGGACTAGCGGGAGAGGGCTCCTACAATGAGCAGTTCTTC.

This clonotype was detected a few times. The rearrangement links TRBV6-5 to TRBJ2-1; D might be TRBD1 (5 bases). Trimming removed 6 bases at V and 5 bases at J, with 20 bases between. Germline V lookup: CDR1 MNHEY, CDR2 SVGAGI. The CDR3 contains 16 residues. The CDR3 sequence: CASRSRRAGQNNEQFF. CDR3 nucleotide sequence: TGTGCCAGCAGATCACGCAGGGCCGGGCAGAACAATGAGCAGTTCTTC.

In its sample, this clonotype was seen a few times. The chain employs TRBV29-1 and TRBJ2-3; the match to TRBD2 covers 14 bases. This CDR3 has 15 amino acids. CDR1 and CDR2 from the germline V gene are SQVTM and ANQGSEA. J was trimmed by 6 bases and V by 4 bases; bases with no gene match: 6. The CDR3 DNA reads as TGCAGCGTTGTCAAGACTAGCGGGAGGGGCGATACGCAGTATTTT. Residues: CSVVKTSGRGDTQYF.

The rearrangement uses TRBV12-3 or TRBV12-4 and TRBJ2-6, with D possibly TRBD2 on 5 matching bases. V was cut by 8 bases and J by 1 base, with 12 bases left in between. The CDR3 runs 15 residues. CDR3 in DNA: TGTGCCAGCGGGAGAAGAGTATCTGGGGCCAACGTCCTGACTTTC. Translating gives CASGRRVSGANVLTF.

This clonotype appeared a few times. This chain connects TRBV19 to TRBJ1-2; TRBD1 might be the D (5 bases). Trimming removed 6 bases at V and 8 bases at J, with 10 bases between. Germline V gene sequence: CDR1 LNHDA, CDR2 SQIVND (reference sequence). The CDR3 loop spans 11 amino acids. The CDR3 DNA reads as TGTGCCAGTAGCAGGAGGGGCGGCTACACCTTC. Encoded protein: CASSRRGGYTF.

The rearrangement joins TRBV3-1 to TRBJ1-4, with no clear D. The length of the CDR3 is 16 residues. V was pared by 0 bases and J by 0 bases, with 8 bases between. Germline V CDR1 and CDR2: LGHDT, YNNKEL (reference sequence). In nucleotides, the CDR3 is TGTGCCAGCAGCCAAGAAGGCCGAGCAACTAATGAAAAACTGTTTTTT. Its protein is CASSQEGRATNEKLFF.

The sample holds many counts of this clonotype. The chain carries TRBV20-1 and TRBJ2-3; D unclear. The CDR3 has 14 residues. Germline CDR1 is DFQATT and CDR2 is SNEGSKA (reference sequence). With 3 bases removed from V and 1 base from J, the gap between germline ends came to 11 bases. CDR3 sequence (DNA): TGCAGTGCTAGTTCTTCGACTGGCACAGATACGCAGTATTTT. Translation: CSASSSTGTDTQYF.